The 3 T cell receptor beta chains given below trace back to one sample, sequenced in a study of blood T cell repertoires in COVID-19. Measured with immunoSEQ multiplex PCR; TCRdb has only the in-frame clones, and not every one. The table includes around 360,000 clones, about 90% detected once. The sample was PBMCs or T cells enriched from blood (not recorded which). The source is a woman aged 25-40 years who had recovered from COVID-19.

The rearrangement joins TRBV4-1 to TRBJ1-6, with TRBD1 as a possible D gene (5 bases). The CDR3 has 16 amino acids. Germline V gene lookup returns CDR1 MGHRA and CDR2 YSYEKL. Trimming removed 0 bases at V and 14 bases at J, with 20 bases between. This chain's CDR3 is CASSQDRWGSNGTLHF. For the CDR3, the DNA is TGCGCCAGCAGCCAAGATCGTTGGGGCTCGAATGGGACCCTCCACTTT.

V gene TRBV10-2 combines with J gene TRBJ1-5; a possible D gene is TRBD1 (6 bases). CDR1 and CDR2 from the germline V gene are WSHSY and SAAADI. The CDR3 contains 15 residues. V was trimmed by 3 bases and J by 4 bases, leaving 13 bases between them. CDR3 coding DNA: TGCGCCAGCAGTGATACGGGGGGCGCAAATCAGCCCCAGCATTTT. This gives the protein CASSDTGGANQPQHF.

The chain links TRBV10-3 to TRBJ1-1; perhaps TRBD1 as D (5 bases). Germline V gene data show CDR1 as ENHRY and CDR2 as SYGVKD. Trimming stripped 6 bases from V and 2 bases from J, with 13 bases between. The CDR3 length is 14 residues. CDR3 in DNA: TGTGCCATCAGAGCGACAGAGATAAACACTGAAGCTTTCTTT. This encodes CAIRATEINTEAFF.